The 27 T cell receptor beta chains in this list originate from one sample, sequenced in a study of molecular identifiers for immune sequencing clone quantification. TCRdb re-called the PCR reads through MiXCR, storing one row per CDR3 protein. The sample consists of about 630,000 distinct CDR3 sequences, 25% of them appearing once. Sequencing input: naive CD8+ T cells from blood, with Jurkat cell RNA spiked in. The subset: FACS-sorted CD8+CD4-CCR7+CD45RA+ naive T cells. Every receptor here comes from a human donor in good health. Some libraries in this study had Jurkat cell RNA spiked in.

This clonotype appeared many times. The chain is built from TRBV11-2 and TRBJ2-3, with 8 bases that match TRBD2. V dropped 3 bases and J dropped 0; count of bases not matched to a gene: 5. CDR1 SGHAT and CDR2 FQNNGV come from the germline V gene. This CDR3 spans 16 amino acids. CDR3: CASSLDASGSTDTQYF. CDR3 DNA sequence: TGTGCCAGCAGCTTGGACGCTAGCGGGAGCACAGATACGCAGTATTTT.

This clonotype was seen only a few times. V and J are TRBV7-9 and TRBJ2-1; TRBD2 might be the D (6 bases). The CDR3 has 16 amino acids. Germline V gives CDR1 SEHNR, CDR2 FQNEAQ (reference sequence). Trimming pared 7 bases from V and 10 bases from J, leaving 26 bases between. In nucleotides, the CDR3 is TGTGCCAGCACCCCGACTGGGTGGGAGGCGAACCGGGAGCAGTTCTTC. It is translated as CASTPTGWEANREQFF.

The chain links TRBV27 to TRBJ1-2; a possible D gene is TRBD1 (5 bases). The CDR3 runs 18 residues. The germline V gene encodes CDR1 MNHEY and CDR2 SMNVEV (reference sequence). V dropped 2 bases and J dropped 4 bases, with 23 bases sitting between them. The CDR3 DNA reads as TGTGCCAGCAGTTTAACTGGGGGAGGGGATTACGAACCCTATGGCTACACCTTC. Its translation: CASSLTGGGDYEPYGYTF.

This clonotype was observed a few times. The chain is built from TRBV7-9 and TRBJ1-1, with no clear D. The ends were cut back, 5 bases at V and 1 base at J, with 8 bases in the middle. This CDR3 region has 13 residues. The germline V gene has CDR1 SEHNR and CDR2 FQNEAQ (reference sequence). CDR3 sequence (DNA): TGTGCCAGCAGCGATTCTACGAACACTGAAGCTTTCTTT. As protein: CASSDSTNTEAFF.

V is TRBV7-6 and J is TRBJ2-7; 10 bases agree with TRBD2. After removal of 1 base from V and 3 bases from J, the junction contained 15 bases not matched to a gene. This CDR3 contains 19 residues. CDR1 and CDR2 (germline): SGHVS, FNYEAQ. CDR3 sequence (DNA): TGTGCCAGCAGCTTAGAAAGGACTAGCGGCTATAGCGTGTTCTACGAGCAGTACTTC. Encoded protein: CASSLERTSGYSVFYEQYF.

This clonotype was seen many times. V is TRBV5-4 and J is TRBJ1-4; the D gene is possibly TRBD1 (5 bases). V was trimmed by 2 bases and J by 4 bases, leaving 9 bases between them. The length of the CDR3 is 14 residues. Germline CDR1 reads SGHNT; CDR2 reads YYREEE (reference sequence). The CDR3: CASSFRGGNEKLFF. The CDR3 DNA reads as TGTGCCAGCAGCTTTCGCGGGGGTAATGAAAAACTGTTTTTT.

In its sample, this clonotype was seen a few times. The junction does not match germline at one end; this may be a read error. The chain employs TRBV6-2 or TRBV6-3 and TRBJ2-7; no clear D. The CDR3 totals 15 residues. Per germline, CDR1 MNHEY and CDR2 SVGEGT. The CDR3 DNA is TGTGCCAGCAGTTTACAGCTCCCCATCACCTACGGGCAGTACTTC. It codes for CASSLQLPITYGQYF.

Points on this clonotype: As the CDR3 is not closed by the conserved phenylalanine or tryptophan, this likely results from a read error. V gene TRBV20-1 combines with J gene TRBJ2-7, with TRBD2 matching 10 bases. This CDR3 region has 16 residues. Germline CDR1 is DFQATT and CDR2 is SNEGSKA (reference sequence). V lost 4 bases and J lost 2; bases outside the gene matches: 11. The CDR3 loop is CSATLEAGGLAYEQYI. DNA for the CDR3: TGCAGTGCTACACTAGAAGCGGGAGGGTTGGCCTACGAGCAGTACATC.

In this sample, this clonotype turned up many times. V and J are TRBV5-6 and TRBJ2-3; the match to TRBD2 covers 13 bases. The CDR3 extends over 18 amino acids. Germline CDR1 SGHDT, CDR2 YYEEEE. With 4 bases clipped from V and 5 bases from J, the junction kept 13 bases outside the gene matches. Here the CDR3 DNA reads TGTGCCAGCAGCGAGTGGGGTACTAGCGGGGGGGCCGAAGATACGCAGTATTTT. Protein: CASSEWGTSGGAEDTQYF.

This clonotype was recorded a few times. The junction departs from germline at one end; a sequencing error may be responsible. The chain combines TRBV19 with TRBJ2-7; a weak D match, TRBD1 (5 bases). The length of the CDR3 is 14 residues. The germline V gene has CDR1 LNHDA and CDR2 SQIVND (reference sequence). The CDR3 spells CASSMTVSSYKQYF. In DNA form, the CDR3 reads TGTGCCAGTAGTATGACAGTCTCCTCCTACAAGCAGTACTTC.

The chain combines TRBV12-3 or TRBV12-4 with TRBJ1-3; D is ambiguous. The CDR3 loop spans 14 amino acids. Trimming left V 3 bases short and J 1 base short, with 7 bases between. The CDR3 reads CASSFPVSGNTIYF. DNA of the CDR3: TGTGCCAGCAGTTTCCCAGTGTCTGGAAACACCATATATTTT.

There are a few counts of this clonotype. This sequence joins TRBV27 and TRBJ2-6; the D is unclear. The CDR3 sequence is 14 residues long. The germline gives CDR1 MNHEY, CDR2 SMNVEV (reference sequence). Trimming removed 6 bases at V and 0 bases at J, with 6 bases between. The CDR3 sequence is CASRDTSGANVLTF. CDR3 nucleotides: TGTGCCAGCAGAGACACCTCTGGGGCCAACGTCCTGACTTTC.

A note on this clonotype: Since a much larger clone is just one base distant, this may be a read error. The chain uses TRBV29-1 and TRBJ2-7; 7 bases fit TRBD1. This CDR3 region has 13 residues. In germline, CDR1 is SQVTM, CDR2 ANQGSEA. Trimming cost V 7 bases and J 4 bases; bases outside gene matches: 10. CDR3 DNA: TGCAGCGGCCTGACAGGGAATGGTTACGAGCAGTACTTC. Translation gives CSGLTGNGYEQYF.

Notes on this clonotype: This may come from a read error, since a much larger clone is one base off. CDR3 sequence reads: CASSLVRRQGVDTRYF. CDR3 sequence (DNA): TGTGCCAGCAGCTTAGTCCGGCGACAGGGGGTAGATACGCGGTATTTT. The rearrangement joins TRBV7-6 to TRBJ2-3, with 9 bases that match TRBD1. Germline V CDR1 and CDR2: SGHVS, FNYEAQ. CDR3 length: 16 amino acids.

This clonotype was seen many times. This chain connects TRBV12-3 or TRBV12-4 to TRBJ2-1; tentative D call: TRBD1 (5 bases). The ends were cut back, 1 base at V and 9 bases at J, with 19 bases in the middle. This CDR3 region has 16 residues. CDR3 sequence: CASSLVGPRYTGEQFF. In DNA, the CDR3 is TGTGCCAGCAGTTTAGTGGGGCCGCGGTACACCGGTGAGCAGTTCTTC.

The table lists this clonotype with many counts. The J gene is TRBJ2-1, the V gene TRBV6-2 or TRBV6-3; D unclear. CDR1 and CDR2 from the germline V gene are MNHEY and SVGEGT. V was cut by 4 bases and J by 8 bases, with 6 bases left in between. The CDR3 is 11 amino acids. This CDR3 is CASSSGYEQFF. CDR3 nucleotide sequence: TGTGCCAGCAGTTCCGGGTATGAGCAGTTCTTC.

This clonotype was recorded at least ten times. This chain links TRBV13 with TRBJ2-5; D is undetermined. The CDR3 is 13 amino acids. CDR1 and CDR2 from the germline V gene are PRHDT and FYEKMQ (reference sequence). Trimming pared 5 bases from V and 4 bases from J, leaving 11 bases between. As DNA, the CDR3 is TGTGCCAGCAGCCAACAGCCCGCAGAGACCCAGTACTTC. It is translated as CASSQQPAETQYF.

This clonotype was seen more than once but under ten times. The chain carries TRBV11-2 and TRBJ2-1; 10 nucleotides align to TRBD2. Germline CDR1 and CDR2: SGHAT and FQNNGV. Trimming cost V 1 base and J 6 bases; bases outside gene matches: 6. The CDR3 totals 16 residues. The CDR3 is CASSLGPSGSVNEQFF. As DNA, the CDR3 is TGTGCCAGCAGCTTAGGGCCTAGCGGGAGCGTCAATGAGCAGTTCTTC.

This clonotype was counted at least ten times. The chain carries TRBV24-1 and TRBJ2-2, with TRBD1 matching over 7 bases. CDR1 is KGHDR, CDR2 SFDVKD, per germline. Trimming cost V 10 bases and J 2 bases; bases outside gene matches: 3. This CDR3 contains 13 residues. The CDR3 reads CATRQGNTGELFF. CDR3 bases: TGTGCCACGAGACAGGGAAACACCGGGGAGCTGTTTTTT.

This clonotype was seen more than once but under ten times. The V and J genes are TRBV4-3 and TRBJ2-2, with 13 bases matching TRBD2. The length of the CDR3 is 17 residues. J gave up 4 bases and V 0 bases, and 2 bases lay outside the gene matches. The germline V gene has CDR1 LGHNA and CDR2 YSLEER. CDR3 coding DNA: TGCGCCAGCAGCCAAGAGAGACTAGCGGGAGGCACCGGGGAGCTGTTTTTT. The encoded protein is CASSQERLAGGTGELFF.

This clonotype showed up many times. This chain uses TRBV6-1 with TRBJ2-3; 8 nucleotides agree with TRBD2. The CDR3 covers 15 residues. Trimming removed 0 bases from V and 6 bases from J; junction bases left unmatched: 5. Germline V gene lookup returns CDR1 MNHNS and CDR2 SASEGT. In nucleotides, the CDR3 is TGTGCCAGCAGTGAAGCCCGGGGGGGGTTGGATACGCAGTATTTT. Translation: CASSEARGGLDTQYF.

This clonotype has ten or more counts. V is TRBV6-6 and J is TRBJ2-3, with 12 bases that match TRBD2. The CDR3 is 17 amino acids. The V gene's germline CDR1 is MNHNY and CDR2 SVGAGI (reference sequence). Trimming at V came to 6 bases and at J to 4 bases, leaving 11 bases not matched to a gene. The CDR3 nucleotides read TGTGCCAGCAGGAACCGACTAGCGGGAGTGGGGCCAGATACGCAGTATTTT. Protein: CASRNRLAGVGPDTQYF.

This clonotype was counted a few times. CDR3 nucleotide sequence: TGCAGTGCTGGGCCGGGAAATAGCAATCAGCCCCAGCATTTT. Translation: CSAGPGNSNQPQHF. The rearrangement uses TRBV20-1 and TRBJ1-5; no clear D gene. The V end lost 5 bases, the J end lost 0 bases, and 11 bases lay between the germline ends. Germline V CDR1 and CDR2: DFQATT, SNEGSKA (reference sequence). The CDR3 spans 14 residues.

Many counts were recorded for this clonotype. The chain uses TRBV7-6 and TRBJ2-6; 7 bases are shared with TRBD1. Per germline, CDR1 SGHVS and CDR2 FNYEAQ. V was clipped by 4 bases and J by 0 bases; unmatched bases: 9. The CDR3 spans 18 residues. CDR3 sequence reads: CASSSGQDRVSGANVLTF. CDR3 DNA sequence: TGTGCCAGCAGCTCCGGACAGGACCGAGTCTCTGGGGCCAACGTCCTGACTTTC. Full variable domain (missing parts from reference TRBV7-6 and TRBJ2-6): GAGVSQSPRYKVTKRGQDVALRCDPISGHVSLYWYRQALGQGPEFLTYFNYEAQQDKSGLPNDRFSAERPEGSISTLTIQRTEQRDSAMYRCASSSGQDRVSGANVLTFGAGSRLTVL.

This clonotype was observed a few times. The V and J genes are TRBV28 and TRBJ2-2; weak D call: TRBD2 (5 bases). Trimming removed 3 bases at V and 3 bases at J, with 11 bases between. This CDR3 has 15 amino acids. Germline V gene data show CDR1 as MDHEN and CDR2 as SYDVKM. Here the CDR3 reads CASSFRGPDTGELFF. In DNA, the CDR3 is TGTGCCAGCAGTTTCCGAGGGCCAGACACCGGGGAGCTGTTTTTT. The full variable domain, completed using reference TRBV28 and TRBJ2-2, is DVKVTQSSRYLVKRTGEKVFLECVQDMDHENMFWYRQDPGLGLRLIYFSYDVKMKEKGDIPEGYSVSREKKERFSLILESASTNQTSMYLCASSFRGPDTGELFFGEGSRLTVL.

This clonotype was counted between two and nine times. The chain carries TRBV27 and TRBJ2-1; TRBD1 or TRBD2 may be the D gene (5 bases each). CDR3 length: 15 residues. Trimming took off 6 bases at V and 4 bases at J, with 16 bases between the two ends. Germline V lookup: CDR1 MNHEY, CDR2 SMNVEV (reference sequence). CDR3 nucleotides: TGTGCCAGCAGGACCGGGACGGACTTATACAATGAGCAGTTCTTC. It codes for CASRTGTDLYNEQFF.

The chain employs TRBV19 and TRBJ2-5; D unclear. V was pared by 7 bases and J by 6 bases, with 0 bases between. CDR3 length: 8 amino acids. Germline V gives CDR1 LNHDA, CDR2 SQIVND (reference sequence). DNA for the CDR3: TGTGCCAGTAAGACCCAGTACTTC. It translates to CASKTQYF.